This record looks at one T cell receptor (beta chain) sequence and its context. These data come from a study of blood T cell repertoires in COVID-19. In the source study's methods: The assay estimated nucleated cells by amplifying reference gene primers. Only in-frame clones appear in the TCRdb table, and some are missing; sequencing was by immunoSEQ multiplex PCR. The D gene and trimming were derived from the DNA, and the V and J assignments and clone size from that table. The data hold some 240,000 clones, with about nine tenths observed a single time. Germline V gives CDR1 SGHNT, CDR2 YYREEE (reference sequence). V was trimmed by 6 bases and J by 2 bases, leaving 18 bases between them. The CDR3 is 15 amino acids.

The chain carries TRBV5-4 and TRBJ2-7, with D maybe TRBD2 (5 bases). This receptor was taken from a man in his 60s who had recovered from COVID-19. The specimen sequenced was peripheral blood. The CDR3 loop is CASTPEPGSPYEQYF. In DNA, the CDR3 is TGTGCCAGCACCCCCGAGCCGGGGTCTCCCTACGAGCAGTACTTC.